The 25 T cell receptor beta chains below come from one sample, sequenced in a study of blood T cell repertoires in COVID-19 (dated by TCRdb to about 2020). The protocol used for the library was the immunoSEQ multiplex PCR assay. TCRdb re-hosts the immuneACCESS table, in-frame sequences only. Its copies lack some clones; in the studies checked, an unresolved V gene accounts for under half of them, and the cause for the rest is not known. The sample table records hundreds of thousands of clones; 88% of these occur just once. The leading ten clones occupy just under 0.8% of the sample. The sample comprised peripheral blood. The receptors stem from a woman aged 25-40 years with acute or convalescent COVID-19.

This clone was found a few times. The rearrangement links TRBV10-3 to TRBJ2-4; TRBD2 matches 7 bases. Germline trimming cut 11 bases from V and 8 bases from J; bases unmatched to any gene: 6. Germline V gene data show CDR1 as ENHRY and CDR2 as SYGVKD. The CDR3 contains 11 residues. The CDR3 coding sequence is TGTGCCTCCGGGGGGTATGACATTCAGTACTTC. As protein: CASGGYDIQYF.

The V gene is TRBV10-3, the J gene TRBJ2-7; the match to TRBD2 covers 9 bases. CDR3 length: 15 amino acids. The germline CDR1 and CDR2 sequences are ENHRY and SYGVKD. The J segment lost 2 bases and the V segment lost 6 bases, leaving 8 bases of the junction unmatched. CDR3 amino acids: CAIRRVREGAYEQYF. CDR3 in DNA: TGTGCCATCAGACGCGTGCGGGAGGGCGCCTACGAGCAGTACTTC.

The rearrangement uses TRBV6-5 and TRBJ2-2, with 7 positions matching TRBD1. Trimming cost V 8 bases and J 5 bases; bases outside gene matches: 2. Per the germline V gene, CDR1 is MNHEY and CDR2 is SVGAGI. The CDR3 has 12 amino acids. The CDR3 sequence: CASRRGTGELFF. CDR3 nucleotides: TGTGCCAGCCGCAGGGGGACCGGGGAGCTGTTTTTT.

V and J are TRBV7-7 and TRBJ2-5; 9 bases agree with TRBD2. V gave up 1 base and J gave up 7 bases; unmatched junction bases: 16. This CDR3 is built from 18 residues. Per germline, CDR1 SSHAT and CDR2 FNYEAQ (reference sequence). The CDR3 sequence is CASSLGPLALMREGTQYF. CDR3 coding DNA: TGTGCCAGCAGCTTAGGGCCCCTTGCCTTAATGCGGGAGGGGACCCAGTACTTC.

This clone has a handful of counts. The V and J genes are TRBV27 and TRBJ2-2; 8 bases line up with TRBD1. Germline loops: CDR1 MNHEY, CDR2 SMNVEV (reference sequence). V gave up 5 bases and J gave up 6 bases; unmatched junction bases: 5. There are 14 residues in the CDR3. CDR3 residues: CASSVTQGAGELFF. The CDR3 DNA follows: TGTGCCAGCAGTGTAACACAGGGGGCCGGGGAGCTGTTTTTT.

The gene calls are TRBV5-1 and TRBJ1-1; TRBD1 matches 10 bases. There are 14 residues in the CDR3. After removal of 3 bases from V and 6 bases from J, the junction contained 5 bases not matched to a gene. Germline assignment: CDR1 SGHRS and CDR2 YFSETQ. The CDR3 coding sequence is TGCGCCAGCAGCTCCGGGACAGGGGTGTCTGAAGCTTTCTTT. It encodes CASSSGTGVSEAFF.

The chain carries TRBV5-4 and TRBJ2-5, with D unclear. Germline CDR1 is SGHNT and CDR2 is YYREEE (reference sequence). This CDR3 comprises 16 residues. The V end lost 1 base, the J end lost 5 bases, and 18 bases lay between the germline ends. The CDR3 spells CASSLFRPGKLETQYF. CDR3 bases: TGTGCCAGCAGCTTGTTTAGGCCAGGAAAACTGGAGACCCAGTACTTC.

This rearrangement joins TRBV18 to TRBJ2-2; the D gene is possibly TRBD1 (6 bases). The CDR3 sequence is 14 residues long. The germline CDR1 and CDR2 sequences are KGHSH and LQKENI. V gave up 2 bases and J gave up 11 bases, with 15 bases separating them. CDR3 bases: TGTGCCAGCTCACCAGACAGGTTCCCCCCAGAGCTGTTTTTT. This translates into CASSPDRFPPELFF.

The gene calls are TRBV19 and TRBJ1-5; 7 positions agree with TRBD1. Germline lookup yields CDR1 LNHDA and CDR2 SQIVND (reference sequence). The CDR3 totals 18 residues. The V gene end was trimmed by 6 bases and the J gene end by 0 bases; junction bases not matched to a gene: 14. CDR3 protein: CASRGLRQGEYSNQPQHF. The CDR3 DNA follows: TGTGCCAGTAGGGGGTTAAGGCAGGGGGAGTATAGCAATCAGCCCCAGCATTTT.

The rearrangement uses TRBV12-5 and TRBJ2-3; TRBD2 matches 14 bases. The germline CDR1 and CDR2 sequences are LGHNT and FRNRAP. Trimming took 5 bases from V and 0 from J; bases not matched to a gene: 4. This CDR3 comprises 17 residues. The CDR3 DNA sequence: TGTGCTAGTGGTCCGGGACTAGCGGGAGCTAGCACAGATACGCAGTATTTT. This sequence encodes CASGPGLAGASTDTQYF.

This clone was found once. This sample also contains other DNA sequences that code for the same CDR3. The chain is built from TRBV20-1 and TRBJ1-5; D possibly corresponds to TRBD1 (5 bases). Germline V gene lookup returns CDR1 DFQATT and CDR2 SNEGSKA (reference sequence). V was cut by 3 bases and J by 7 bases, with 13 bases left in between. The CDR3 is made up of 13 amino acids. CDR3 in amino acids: CSASPGVGQPQHF. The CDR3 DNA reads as TGCAGTGCTAGTCCGGGGGTCGGGCAGCCCCAGCATTTT.

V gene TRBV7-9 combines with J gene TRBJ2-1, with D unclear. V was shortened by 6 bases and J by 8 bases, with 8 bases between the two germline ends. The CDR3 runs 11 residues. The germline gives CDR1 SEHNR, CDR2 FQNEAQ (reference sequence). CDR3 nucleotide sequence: TGTGCCAGCAGTCCACTGTATGAGCAGTTCTTC. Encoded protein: CASSPLYEQFF.

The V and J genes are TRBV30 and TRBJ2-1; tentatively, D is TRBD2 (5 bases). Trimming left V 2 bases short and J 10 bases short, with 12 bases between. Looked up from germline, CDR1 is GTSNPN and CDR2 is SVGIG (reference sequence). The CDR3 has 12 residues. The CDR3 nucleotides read TGTGCCTGGAGTCGTGGGGAGTACGAGCAGTTCTTC. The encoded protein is CAWSRGEYEQFF.

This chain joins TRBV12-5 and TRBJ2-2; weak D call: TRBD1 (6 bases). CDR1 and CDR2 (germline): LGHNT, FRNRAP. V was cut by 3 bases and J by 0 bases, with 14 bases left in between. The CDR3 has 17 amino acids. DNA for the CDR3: TGTGCTAGTGGTTTCCGGACAGCTATCGCGAACACCGGGGAGCTGTTTTTT. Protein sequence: CASGFRTAIANTGELFF. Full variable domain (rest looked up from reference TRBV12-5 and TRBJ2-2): DARVTQTPRHKVTEMGQEVTMRCQPILGHNTVFWYRQTMMQGLELLAYFRNRAPLDDSGMPKDRFSAEMPDATLATLKIQPSEPRDSAVYFCASGFRTAIANTGELFFGEGSRLTVL.

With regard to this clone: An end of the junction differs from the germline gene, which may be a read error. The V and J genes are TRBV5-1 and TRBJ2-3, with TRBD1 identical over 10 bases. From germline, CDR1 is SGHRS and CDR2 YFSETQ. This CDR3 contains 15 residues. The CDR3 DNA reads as TGCGCCAGCGGCTTGGGACAGGGGCATCAAGATACGCAGTATTTT. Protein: CASGLGQGHQDTQYF.

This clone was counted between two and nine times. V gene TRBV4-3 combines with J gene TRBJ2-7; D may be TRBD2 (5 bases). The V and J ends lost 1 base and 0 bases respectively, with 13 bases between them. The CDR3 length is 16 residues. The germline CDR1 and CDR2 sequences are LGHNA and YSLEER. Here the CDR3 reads CASSQVTSGPSYEQYF. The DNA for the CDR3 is TGCGCCAGCAGCCAAGTTACTAGTGGGCCCTCCTACGAGCAGTACTTC.

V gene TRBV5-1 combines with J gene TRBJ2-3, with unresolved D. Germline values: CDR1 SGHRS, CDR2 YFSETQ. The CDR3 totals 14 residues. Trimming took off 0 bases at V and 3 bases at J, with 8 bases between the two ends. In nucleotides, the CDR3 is TGCGCCAGCAGCTTGGCGTGGAGTACAGATACGCAGTATTTT. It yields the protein CASSLAWSTDTQYF.

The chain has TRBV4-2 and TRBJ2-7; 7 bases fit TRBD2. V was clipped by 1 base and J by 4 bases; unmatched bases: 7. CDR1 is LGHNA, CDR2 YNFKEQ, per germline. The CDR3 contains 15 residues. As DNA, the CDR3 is TGTGCCAGCAGCCAAGGACTAGCCCGGGAGTACGAGCAGTACTTC. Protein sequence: CASSQGLAREYEQYF.

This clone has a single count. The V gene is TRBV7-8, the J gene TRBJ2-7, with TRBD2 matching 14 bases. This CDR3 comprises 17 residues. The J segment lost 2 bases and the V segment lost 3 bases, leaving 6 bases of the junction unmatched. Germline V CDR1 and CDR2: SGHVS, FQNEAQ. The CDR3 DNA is TGTGCCAGCAGCTTGGGGACTAGCGGGAGAATCCCCTACGAGCAGTACTTC. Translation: CASSLGTSGRIPYEQYF. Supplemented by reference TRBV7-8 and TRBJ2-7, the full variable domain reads GAGVSQSPRYKVAKRGQDVALRCDPISGHVSLFWYQQALGQGPEFLTYFQNEAQLDKSGLPSDRFFAERPEGSVSTLKIQRTQQEDSAVYLCASSLGTSGRIPYEQYFGPGTRLTVT.

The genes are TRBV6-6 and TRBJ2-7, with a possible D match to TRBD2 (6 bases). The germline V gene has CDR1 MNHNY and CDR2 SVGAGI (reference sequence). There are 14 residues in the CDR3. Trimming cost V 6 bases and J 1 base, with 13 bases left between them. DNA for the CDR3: TGTGCCAGCAGGGACCGGGACTTTTCCTACGAGCAGTACTTC. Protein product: CASRDRDFSYEQYF.

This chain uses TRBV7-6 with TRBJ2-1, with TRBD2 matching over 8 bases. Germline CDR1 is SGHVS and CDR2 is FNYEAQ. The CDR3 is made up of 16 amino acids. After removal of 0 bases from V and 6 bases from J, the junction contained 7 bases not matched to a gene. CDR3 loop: CASSLALAGASNEQFF. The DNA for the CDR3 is TGTGCCAGCAGCTTAGCGCTAGCGGGCGCCAGCAATGAGCAGTTCTTC.

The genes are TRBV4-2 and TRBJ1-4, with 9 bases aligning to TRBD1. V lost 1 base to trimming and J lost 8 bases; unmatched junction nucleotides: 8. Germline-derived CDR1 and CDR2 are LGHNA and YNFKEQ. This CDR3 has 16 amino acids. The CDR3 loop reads CASSQGQGTGNEKLFF. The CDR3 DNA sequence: TGTGCCAGCAGCCAAGGGCAAGGGACAGGGAACGAAAAACTGTTTTTT.

The CDR3 DNA follows: TGTGCCAGCTCACCAGTCAGGGACAATCAGCCCCAGCATTTT. Translated, it gives CASSPVRDNQPQHF. This rearrangement joins TRBV18 to TRBJ1-5; tentatively, D is TRBD1 (5 bases). V lost 2 bases, J lost 3 bases, and 8 bases lay in between. CDR3 length equals 14 residues. Per germline, CDR1 KGHSH and CDR2 LQKENI.

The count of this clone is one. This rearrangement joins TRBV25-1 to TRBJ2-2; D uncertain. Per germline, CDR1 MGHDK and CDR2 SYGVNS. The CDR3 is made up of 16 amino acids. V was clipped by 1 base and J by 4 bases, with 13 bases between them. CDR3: CASSEFVLTGTGELFF. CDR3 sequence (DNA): TGTGCCAGCAGTGAATTTGTCTTGACTGGCACCGGGGAGCTGTTTTTT.

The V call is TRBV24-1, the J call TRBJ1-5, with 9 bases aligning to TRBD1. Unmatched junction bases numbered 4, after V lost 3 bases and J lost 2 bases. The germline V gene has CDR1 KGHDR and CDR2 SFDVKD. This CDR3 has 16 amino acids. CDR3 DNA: TGTGCCACCAGTGATAATGACAGGGGGGGCAATCAGCCCCAGCATTTT. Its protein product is CATSDNDRGGNQPQHF.